A single sample gave rise to the 27 T cell receptor beta chains below, sequenced in a study of T cells after yellow fever vaccination. A single record per CDR3 protein comes from TCRdb applying MiXCR to the 5' RACE reads. The table includes approximately 300,000 distinct CDR3 sequences, roughly 6.8% detected once. Sequenced here: PBMCs, sampled 35 to 50 days after the first yellow fever vaccination. These receptors came from a man aged 18 to 29 who received the YFV17D yellow fever vaccine.

The chain has TRBV3-1 and TRBJ1-2; no clear D. CDR1 and CDR2 from the germline V gene are LGHDT and YNNKEL (reference sequence). The CDR3 consists of 15 residues. Trimming cost V 3 bases and J 3 bases, with 14 bases left between them. The CDR3 nucleotides read TGTGCCAGCAGCCAGGGCGACACCGAGCACTATGGCTACACCTTC. This sequence encodes CASSQGDTEHYGYTF.

This clonotype was counted only a few times. V gene TRBV19 combines with J gene TRBJ2-1; the D gene is possibly TRBD2 (7 bases). Trimming pared 3 bases from V and 0 bases from J, leaving 9 bases between. CDR1 and CDR2 from the germline V gene are LNHDA and SQIVND (reference sequence). The CDR3 runs 15 residues. Here the CDR3 reads CASSIRGASYNEQFF. DNA of the CDR3: TGTGCCAGTAGTATCCGGGGGGCCTCCTACAATGAGCAGTTCTTC.

Many counts were recorded for this clonotype. This chain joins TRBV18 and TRBJ2-5, with 11 bases identical to TRBD2. Trimming at V came to 0 bases and at J to 5 bases, leaving 2 bases not matched to a gene. The CDR3 contains 15 residues. The germline V gene encodes CDR1 KGHSH and CDR2 LQKENI. CDR3 sequence: CASSPPPSGGETQYF. CDR3 nucleotide sequence: TGTGCCAGCTCACCACCCCCTAGCGGGGGGGAGACCCAGTACTTC.

This clonotype showed up just a few times. The chain employs TRBV7-2 and TRBJ2-3; TRBD1 agrees at 8 bases. This CDR3 comprises 15 residues. CDR1 SGHTA and CDR2 FQGNSA come from the germline V gene. Unmatched junction bases numbered 7, after V lost 2 bases and J lost 6 bases. The CDR3 DNA reads TGTGCCAGCAGCTTAACAGGGGGTGAACTGGATACGCAGTATTTT. As protein: CASSLTGGELDTQYF.

The chain combines TRBV20-1 with TRBJ2-2, with 7 bases identical to TRBD1. The CDR3 sequence is 14 residues long. Looked up from germline, CDR1 is DFQATT and CDR2 is SNEGSKA (reference sequence). Trimming took 7 bases from V and 6 from J; bases not matched to a gene: 11. Here the CDR3 DNA reads TGCAGTGTGGCCGAGACAGGGATGGCCGGGGAGCTGTTTTTT. The encoded protein is CSVAETGMAGELFF.

This rearrangement joins TRBV18 to TRBJ2-1; D is unresolved. Trimming cost V 5 bases and J 0 bases, with 8 bases left between them. Germline V lookup: CDR1 KGHSH, CDR2 LQKENI. The CDR3 loop spans 14 amino acids. CDR3 region: CASSSLISYNEQFF. The CDR3 DNA reads as TGTGCCAGCTCATCACTGATCTCCTACAATGAGCAGTTCTTC. Using reference TRBV18 and TRBJ2-1 for the parts outside the CDR3, the full variable domain is NAGVMQNPRHLVRRRGQEARLRCSPMKGHSHVYWYRQLPEEGLKFMVYLQKENIIDESGMPKERFSAEFPKEGPSILRIQQVVRGDSAAYFCASSSLISYNEQFFGPGTRLTVL.

This clonotype came up many times. This chain uses TRBV5-1 with TRBJ1-4; perhaps TRBD1 as D (6 bases). Trimming stripped 3 bases from V and 2 bases from J, with 11 bases between. Looked up from germline, CDR1 is SGHRS and CDR2 is YFSETQ. The CDR3 is 15 residues long. The CDR3 nucleotides read TGCGCCAGCAGCTGGACAGACCCTACTAATGAAAAACTGTTTTTT. Translation: CASSWTDPTNEKLFF.

This clonotype was seen more than once but under ten times. The genes are TRBV4-3 and TRBJ1-2; D is possibly TRBD1 (5 bases). The V gene lost 1 base and the J gene lost 4 bases, with 13 bases spanning the gap. This CDR3 region has 15 residues. Germline values: CDR1 LGHNA, CDR2 YSLEER. CDR3 in DNA: TGCGCCAGCAGCCAAGCCGGGACGGAGAGCTATGGCTACACCTTC. Encoded protein: CASSQAGTESYGYTF.

Ten or more counts support this clonotype. The V gene is TRBV5-1, the J gene TRBJ1-1; no firm D call. Trimming left V 1 base short and J 6 bases short, with 16 bases between. Germline loops: CDR1 SGHRS, CDR2 YFSETQ. The CDR3 sequence is 15 residues long. The CDR3 protein is CASSLQAGSLAEAFF. CDR3 bases: TGCGCCAGCAGCTTGCAGGCGGGGTCGCTCGCTGAAGCTTTCTTT.

This clonotype was observed at least ten times. The chain has TRBV29-1 and TRBJ1-1; D perhaps matches TRBD1 (6 bases). The germline V gene has CDR1 SQVTM and CDR2 ANQGSEA. V lost 7 bases and J 5 bases, leaving 14 bases between the germline ends. The CDR3 consists of 12 residues. The CDR3 DNA follows: TGCAGCGGCTACAGGGTTAGGACTGAAGCTTTCTTT. Amino acids: CSGYRVRTEAFF.

This sequence joins TRBV4-2 and TRBJ1-3, with D possibly TRBD1 on 5 matching bases. CDR1 is LGHNA, CDR2 YNFKEQ, per germline. CDR3 length: 16 amino acids. With 0 bases removed from V and 5 bases from J, the gap between germline ends came to 14 bases. The CDR3 region has the DNA TGTGCCAGCAGCCAAGAGGAGCGGACATCAAGAAACACCATATATTTT. It specifies CASSQEERTSRNTIYF.

In nucleotides, the CDR3 is TGTGCCAGCGGCCGGGGAGCTGAAAAACTGTTTTTT. It encodes CASGRGAEKLFF. The chain carries TRBV5-6 and TRBJ1-4, with no clear D. The V end lost 7 bases, the J end lost 7 bases, and 11 bases lay between the germline ends. CDR1 SGHDT and CDR2 YYEEEE come from the germline V gene. CDR3 length: 12 residues.

This clonotype has more than one count but fewer than ten. The chain couples TRBV4-1 to TRBJ1-2; D is perhaps TRBD1 (6 bases). The germline V gene has CDR1 MGHRA and CDR2 YSYEKL. This CDR3 region has 15 residues. The ends were cut back, 0 bases at V and 2 bases at J, with 10 bases in the middle. DNA of the CDR3: TGCGCCAGCAGCCAAGATTACACAGGGAACTATGGCTACACCTTC. As protein: CASSQDYTGNYGYTF.

This clonotype was counted a few times. This chain uses TRBV6-1 with TRBJ2-7; 8 bases are shared with TRBD2. The CDR3 runs to 15 residues. CDR1 and CDR2 from the germline V gene are MNHNS and SASEGT. V shed 10 bases and J 2 bases; nucleotides not matched to a gene: 13. In nucleotides, the CDR3 is TGTGCCACCTCTCCCTCAGCGGGGGACCCCTACGAGCAGTACGTC. This gives the protein CATSPSAGDPYEQYV.

The sample holds many counts of this clonotype. The J gene is TRBJ1-2, the V gene TRBV12-3 or TRBV12-4; D is unclear. Trimming shortened V by 5 bases and J by 3 bases, and 4 bases separated the two germline ends. This CDR3 has 11 residues. As DNA, the CDR3 is TGTGCCAGCAGTCCGGACTATGGCTACACCTTC. Protein product: CASSPDYGYTF.

In this sample, this clonotype turned up a few times. The genes are TRBV20-1 and TRBJ2-5; 9 positions match TRBD2. J gave up 1 base and V 6 bases, and 9 bases lay outside the gene matches. The CDR3 spans 15 residues. From germline, CDR1 is DFQATT and CDR2 SNEGSKA (reference sequence). The CDR3 DNA sequence: TGCAGTGCAGGGGAAGTAGCGGGGGCCCAAGAGACCCAGTACTTC. Its translation: CSAGEVAGAQETQYF.

Only a few counts were recorded for this clonotype. The chain recombines TRBV4-1 with TRBJ2-5, with 10 bases fitting TRBD1. The CDR3 is made up of 15 amino acids. V was clipped by 1 base and J by 5 bases; unmatched bases: 4. The germline gives CDR1 MGHRA, CDR2 YSYEKL. CDR3: CASSQGQGAMETQYF. As DNA, the CDR3 is TGCGCCAGCAGCCAAGGACAGGGGGCGATGGAGACCCAGTACTTC.

This clonotype was seen ten or more times. The chain uses TRBV20-1 and TRBJ1-5; 8 nucleotides align to TRBD1. V shed 4 bases and J 6 bases; nucleotides not matched to a gene: 5. CDR3 size: 13 residues. From germline, CDR1 is DFQATT and CDR2 SNEGSKA (reference sequence). CDR3 region: CSAIGQGLQPQHF. As DNA, the CDR3 is TGCAGTGCTATAGGACAGGGTCTTCAGCCCCAGCATTTT.

This clonotype was detected only a few times. The chain employs TRBV7-9 and TRBJ1-2; D may be TRBD1 (6 bases). The germline V and J ends were trimmed by 6 bases and 6 bases, with 17 bases remaining between them. This CDR3 spans 14 amino acids. The germline CDR1 and CDR2 sequences are SEHNR and FQNEAQ (reference sequence). CDR3 nucleotides: TGTGCCAGCAGTATACAAGGGGGGATAAATGGCTACACCTTC. This translates into CASSIQGGINGYTF.

V usage is TRBV11-1 and J usage is TRBJ1-2, with D unclear. CDR1 is SGHAT, CDR2 FQDESV, per germline (reference sequence). V shed 5 bases and J shed 8 bases, with 21 bases lying between them. CDR3 length equals 15 residues. The CDR3, as DNA: TGTGCCAGCAGCCTAGAGGGAGCCAGGAGGAAAGGCTACACCTTC. Its translation is CASSLEGARRKGYTF.

The sample holds a few counts of this clonotype. This sequence joins TRBV6-2 or TRBV6-3 and TRBJ1-1; a possible D gene is TRBD1 (5 bases). Between the trimmed V and J ends, which lost 4 bases and 1 base, there was a span of 10 bases. This CDR3 comprises 14 residues. The germline V gene encodes CDR1 MNHEY and CDR2 SVGEGT. The DNA for the CDR3 is TGTGCCAGCAGTTTCAGGGCCGCGAACACTGAAGCTTTCTTT. Translating it yields CASSFRAANTEAFF.

The V and J genes are TRBV6-2 or TRBV6-3 and TRBJ2-7, with a tentative D call TRBD2 (5 bases). Trimming cost V 4 bases and J 0 bases, with 13 bases left between them. Germline values: CDR1 MNHEY, CDR2 SVGEGT. The CDR3 runs to 15 residues. Here the CDR3 reads CASSLPGIRSYEQYF. The DNA of the CDR3 is TGTGCCAGCAGTTTACCCGGGATCCGCTCCTACGAGCAGTACTTC.

This clonotype was picked up a small number of times. The chain links TRBV12-3 or TRBV12-4 to TRBJ2-5; D might be TRBD2 (6 bases). The CDR3 has 13 residues. The V and J ends lost 8 bases and 5 bases respectively, with 15 bases between them. Here the CDR3 reads CASFPGAGETQYF. The CDR3 coding sequence is TGTGCCAGCTTCCCCGGGGCGGGGGAGACCCAGTACTTC.

The chain is built from TRBV7-9 and TRBJ1-2; D is unclear. The germline V gene has CDR1 SEHNR and CDR2 FQNEAQ (reference sequence). V lost 2 bases to trimming and J lost 8 bases, with 9 bases between them. The CDR3 spans 12 residues. The CDR3 DNA is TGTGCCAGCAGCTTATATTTACCCGGCTACACCTTC. It specifies CASSLYLPGYTF.

V and J are TRBV5-5 and TRBJ2-2; weak D call: TRBD2 (5 bases). The CDR3 is 15 amino acids. Germline V CDR1 and CDR2: SGHKS, YYEKEE (reference sequence). Trimming cost V 4 bases and J 4 bases, with 14 bases left between them. CDR3 bases: TGTGCCAGCAGCCCGAGTAGCGTAGCCACCGGGGAGCTGTTTTTT. It yields the protein CASSPSSVATGELFF.

The sample holds many counts of this clonotype. The chain carries TRBV7-9 and TRBJ2-5; no clear D. Trimming stripped 5 bases from V and 2 bases from J, with 15 bases between. The CDR3 contains 15 residues. Germline V lookup: CDR1 SEHNR, CDR2 FQNEAQ (reference sequence). In DNA form, the CDR3 reads TGTGCCAGCAGCCCCTTGTCGAGCGTGCAAGAGACCCAGTACTTC. Protein sequence: CASSPLSSVQETQYF.

J is TRBJ1-6 and V is TRBV7-2; TRBD1 is a possible D gene (6 bases). The V end lost 3 bases, the J end lost 6 bases, and 12 bases lay between the germline ends. The CDR3 runs to 15 residues. Germline V CDR1 and CDR2: SGHTA, FQGNSA. The CDR3 sequence: CASSFNTGSNSPLHF. DNA of the CDR3: TGTGCCAGCAGCTTCAATACAGGGTCTAATTCACCCCTCCACTTT.